This T cell receptor beta chain is from a study of preoperative IRX-2 immunotherapy in early breast cancer. Documented treatment: preoperative locoregional IRX-2 cytokine immunotherapy. Per the germline V gene, CDR1 is KGHSH and CDR2 is LQKENI. The ends lost 4 bases at V and 8 bases at J; junction bases unmatched: 7. The CDR3 consists of 13 residues. Profiled with immunoSEQ multiplex PCR; TCRdb holds only in-frame clones, not every one. The sample has around 34,000 clones; around four fifths are singletons. The source is a human donor with breast cancer. The V and J genes are TRBV18 and TRBJ1-2; 7 bases match TRBD1. Sequenced material: lymph node tissue, taken from a patient treated with IRX-2 immunotherapy. CDR3 region: CASSLDREGGYTF. The CDR3 DNA follows: TGTGCCAGCTCACTAGACAGGGAAGGAGGCTACACCTTC.